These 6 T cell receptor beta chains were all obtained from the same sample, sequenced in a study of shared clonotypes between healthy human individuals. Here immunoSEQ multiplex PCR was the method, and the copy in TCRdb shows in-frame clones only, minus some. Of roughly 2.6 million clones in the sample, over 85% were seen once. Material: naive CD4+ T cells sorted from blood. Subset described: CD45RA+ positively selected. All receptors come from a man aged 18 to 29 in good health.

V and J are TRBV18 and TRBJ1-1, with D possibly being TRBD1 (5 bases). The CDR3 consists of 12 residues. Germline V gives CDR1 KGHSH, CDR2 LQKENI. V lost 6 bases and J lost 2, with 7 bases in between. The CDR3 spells CASSRDNTEAFF. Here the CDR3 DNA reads TGTGCCAGCTCCAGGGATAACACTGAAGCTTTCTTT.

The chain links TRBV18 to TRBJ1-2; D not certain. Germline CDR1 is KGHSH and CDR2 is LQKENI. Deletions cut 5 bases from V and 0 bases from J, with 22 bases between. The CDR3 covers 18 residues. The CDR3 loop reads CASSSSWGEGNPNYGYTF. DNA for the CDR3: TGTGCCAGCTCATCCTCGTGGGGTGAAGGAAACCCTAACTATGGCTACACCTTC. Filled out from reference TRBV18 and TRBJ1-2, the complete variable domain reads NAGVMQNPRHLVRRRGQEARLRCSPMKGHSHVYWYRQLPEEGLKFMVYLQKENIIDESGMPKERFSAEFPKEGPSILRIQQVVRGDSAAYFCASSSSWGEGNPNYGYTFGSGTRLTVV.

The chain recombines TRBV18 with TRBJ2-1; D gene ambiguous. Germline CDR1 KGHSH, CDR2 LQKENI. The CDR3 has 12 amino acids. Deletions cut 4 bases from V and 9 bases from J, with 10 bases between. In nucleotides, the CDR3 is TGTGCCAGCTCACTATTAGCTGGTGAGCAGTTCTTC. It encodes CASSLLAGEQFF.

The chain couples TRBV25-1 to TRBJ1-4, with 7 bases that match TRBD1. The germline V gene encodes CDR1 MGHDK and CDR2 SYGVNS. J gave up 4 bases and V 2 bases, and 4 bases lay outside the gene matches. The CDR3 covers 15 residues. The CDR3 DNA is TGTGCCAGCAGTGAAGGGACAGTGATTAATGAAAAACTGTTTTTT. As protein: CASSEGTVINEKLFF.

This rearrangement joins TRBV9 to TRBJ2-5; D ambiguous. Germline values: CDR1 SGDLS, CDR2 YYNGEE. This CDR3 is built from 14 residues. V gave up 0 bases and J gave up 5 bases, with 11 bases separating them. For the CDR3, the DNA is TGTGCCAGCAGCGTAGGCGGCCTCGGGGAGACCCAGTACTTC. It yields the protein CASSVGGLGETQYF.

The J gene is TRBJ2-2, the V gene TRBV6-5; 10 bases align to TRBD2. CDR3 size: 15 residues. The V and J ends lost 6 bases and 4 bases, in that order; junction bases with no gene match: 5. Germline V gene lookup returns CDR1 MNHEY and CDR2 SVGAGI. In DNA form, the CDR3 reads TGTGCCAGCAGCTCCCTAGCGGGAGTCACCGGGGAGCTGTTTTTT. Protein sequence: CASSSLAGVTGELFF.